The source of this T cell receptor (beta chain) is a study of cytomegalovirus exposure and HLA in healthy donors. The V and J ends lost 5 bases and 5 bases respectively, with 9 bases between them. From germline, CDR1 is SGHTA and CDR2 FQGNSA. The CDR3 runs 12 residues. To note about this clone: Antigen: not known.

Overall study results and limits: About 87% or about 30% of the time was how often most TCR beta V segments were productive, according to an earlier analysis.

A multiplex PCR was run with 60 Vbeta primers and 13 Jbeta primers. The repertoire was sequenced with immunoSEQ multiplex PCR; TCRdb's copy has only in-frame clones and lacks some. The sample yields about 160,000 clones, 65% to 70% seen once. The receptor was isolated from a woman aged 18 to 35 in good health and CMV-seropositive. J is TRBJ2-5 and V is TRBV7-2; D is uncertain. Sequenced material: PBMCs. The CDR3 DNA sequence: TGTGCCAGCAGCAATTACGCGGAGACCCAGTACTTC. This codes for CASSNYAETQYF.